This TCR beta chain was found in a study of T cells in Graves' hyperthyroidism and ophthalmopathy. Regarding the study as a whole: Most clonotypes expanded in the thyroid (above 0.001) were also present in blood.

Trimming took 8 bases from V and 1 from J, leaving 17 bases between them. CDR1 is SGHTA and CDR2 is FQGTGA in the germline V gene. The CDR3 runs 15 residues. Those patients with uncontrolled infection, other autoimmune disease, pregnancy or lactation were excluded. TCR beta CDR3 sequences were amplified from RNA transcripts. HTBI primers were employed in a first-round RT-PCR of the TCR CDR3. TCRdb redid the calling of the multiplex PCR reads with MiXCR, one entry per CDR3 protein. In the table there are 80,000 to 100,000 distinct CDR3 sequences, about 37% of which are singletons. Of note for this clonotype: What it recognizes is unknown.

This receptor was identified in a woman in her twenties or thirties with Graves' hyperthyroidism. The genes are TRBV7-3 and TRBJ1-1; TRBD1 might be the D (5 bases). Sequenced input: peripheral blood or thyroid tissue (not recorded which). The CDR3 coding sequence is TGTGCCAGCGGGGACGGGGAGCTGAGGAACACTGAAGCTTTCTTT. Its protein is CASGDGELRNTEAFF.